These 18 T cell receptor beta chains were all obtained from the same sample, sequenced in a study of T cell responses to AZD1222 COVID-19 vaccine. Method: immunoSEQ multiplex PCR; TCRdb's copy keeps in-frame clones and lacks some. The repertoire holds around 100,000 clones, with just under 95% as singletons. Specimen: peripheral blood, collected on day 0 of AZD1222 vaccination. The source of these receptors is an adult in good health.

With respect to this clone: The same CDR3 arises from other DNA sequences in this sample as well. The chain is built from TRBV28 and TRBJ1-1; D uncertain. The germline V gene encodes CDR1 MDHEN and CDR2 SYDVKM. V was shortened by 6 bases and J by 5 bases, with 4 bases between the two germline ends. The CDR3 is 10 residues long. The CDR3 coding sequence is TGTGCCAGCAGAACTACTGAAGCTTTCTTT. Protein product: CASRTTEAFF.

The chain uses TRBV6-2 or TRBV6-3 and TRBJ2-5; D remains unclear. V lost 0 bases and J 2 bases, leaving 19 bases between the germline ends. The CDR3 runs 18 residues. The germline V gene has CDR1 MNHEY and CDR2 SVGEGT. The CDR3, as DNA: TGTGCCAGCAGTTACTCGTGTAGGACGGCTCCGTCGCAAGAGACCCAGTACTTC. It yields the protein CASSYSCRTAPSQETQYF.

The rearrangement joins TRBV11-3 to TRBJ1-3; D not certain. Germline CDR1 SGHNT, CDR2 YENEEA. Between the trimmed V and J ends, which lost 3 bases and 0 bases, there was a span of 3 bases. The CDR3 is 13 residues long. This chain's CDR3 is CASSFNSGNTIYF. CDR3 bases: TGTGCCAGCAGCTTTAACTCTGGAAACACCATATATTTT.

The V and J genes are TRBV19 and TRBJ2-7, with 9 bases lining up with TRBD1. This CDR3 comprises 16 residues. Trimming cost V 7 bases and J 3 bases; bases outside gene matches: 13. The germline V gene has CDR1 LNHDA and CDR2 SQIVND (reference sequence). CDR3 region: CASNPYPDRGDYEQYF. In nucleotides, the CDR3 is TGTGCCAGTAATCCATACCCGGACAGGGGAGACTACGAGCAGTACTTC.

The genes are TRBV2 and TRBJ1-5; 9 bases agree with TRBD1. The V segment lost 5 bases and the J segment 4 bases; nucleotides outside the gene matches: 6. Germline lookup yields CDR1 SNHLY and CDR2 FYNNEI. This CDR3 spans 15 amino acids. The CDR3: CASSWDRDGNQPQHF. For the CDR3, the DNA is TGTGCCAGCAGTTGGGACAGGGATGGAAATCAGCCCCAGCATTTT.

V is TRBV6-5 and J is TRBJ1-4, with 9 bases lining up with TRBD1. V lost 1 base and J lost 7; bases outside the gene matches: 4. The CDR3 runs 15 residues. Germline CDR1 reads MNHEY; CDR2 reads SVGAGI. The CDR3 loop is CASSYWRDRVEKLFF. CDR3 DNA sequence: TGTGCCAGCAGTTACTGGAGGGACAGGGTTGAAAAACTGTTTTTT.

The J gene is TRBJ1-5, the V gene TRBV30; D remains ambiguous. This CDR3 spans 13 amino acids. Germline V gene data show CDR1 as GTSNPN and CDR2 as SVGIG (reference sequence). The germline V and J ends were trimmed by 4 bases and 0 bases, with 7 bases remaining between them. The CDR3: CAWTSYSNQPQHF. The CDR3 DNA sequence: TGTGCCTGGACGAGCTATAGCAATCAGCCCCAGCATTTT.

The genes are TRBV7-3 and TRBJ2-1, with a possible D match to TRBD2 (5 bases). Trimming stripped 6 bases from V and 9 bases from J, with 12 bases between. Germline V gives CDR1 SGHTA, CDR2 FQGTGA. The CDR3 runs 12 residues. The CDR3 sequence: CASSGVSGEQFF. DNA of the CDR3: TGTGCCAGCAGTGGGGTAAGCGGTGAGCAGTTCTTC.

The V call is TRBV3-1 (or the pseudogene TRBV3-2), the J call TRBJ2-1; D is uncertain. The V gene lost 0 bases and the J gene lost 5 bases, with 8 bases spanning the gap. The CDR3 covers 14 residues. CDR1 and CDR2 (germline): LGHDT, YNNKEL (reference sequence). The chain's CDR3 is CASSQDRGDNEQFF. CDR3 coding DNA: TGTGCCAGCAGCCAAGATCGCGGAGACAATGAGCAGTTCTTC.

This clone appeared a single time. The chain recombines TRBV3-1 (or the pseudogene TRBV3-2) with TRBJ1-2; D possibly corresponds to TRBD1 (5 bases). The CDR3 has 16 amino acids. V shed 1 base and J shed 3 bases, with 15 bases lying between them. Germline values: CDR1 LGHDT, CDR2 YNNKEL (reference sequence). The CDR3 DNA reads TGTGCCAGCAGCCAAGTGTCGGGGCCTGCGGACTATGGCTACACCTTC. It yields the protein CASSQVSGPADYGYTF.

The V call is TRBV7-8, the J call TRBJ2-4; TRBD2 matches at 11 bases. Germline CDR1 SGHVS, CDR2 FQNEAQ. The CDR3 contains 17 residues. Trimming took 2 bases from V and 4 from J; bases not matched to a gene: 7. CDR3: CASSLSWTSGLKNIQYF. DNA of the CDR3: TGTGCCAGCAGCTTATCTTGGACTAGCGGGTTAAAAAACATTCAGTACTTC.

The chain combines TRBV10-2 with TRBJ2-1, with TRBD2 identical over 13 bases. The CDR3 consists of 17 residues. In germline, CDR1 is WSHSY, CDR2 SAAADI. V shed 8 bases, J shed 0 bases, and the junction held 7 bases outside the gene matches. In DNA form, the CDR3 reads TGCGCCAGCCTTGGACTAGCGGGAGAGTTCTCCTACAATGAGCAGTTCTTC. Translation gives CASLGLAGEFSYNEQFF.

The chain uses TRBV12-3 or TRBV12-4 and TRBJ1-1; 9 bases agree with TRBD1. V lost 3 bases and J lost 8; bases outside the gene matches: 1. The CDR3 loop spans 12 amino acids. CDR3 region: CASSFGTGEAFF. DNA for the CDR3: TGTGCCAGCAGTTTTGGGACAGGGGAAGCTTTCTTT.

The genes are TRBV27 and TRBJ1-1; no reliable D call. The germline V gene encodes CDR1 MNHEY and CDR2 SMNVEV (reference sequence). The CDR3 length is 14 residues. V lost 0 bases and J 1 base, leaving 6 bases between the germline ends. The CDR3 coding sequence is TGTGCCAGCAGTTTATCTCTGGGGAACACTGAAGCTTTCTTT. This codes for CASSLSLGNTEAFF.

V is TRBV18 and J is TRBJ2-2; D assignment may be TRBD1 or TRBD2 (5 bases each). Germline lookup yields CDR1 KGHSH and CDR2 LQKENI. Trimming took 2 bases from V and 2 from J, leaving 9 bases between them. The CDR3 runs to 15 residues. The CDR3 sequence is CASSPGTYNTGELFF. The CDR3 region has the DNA TGTGCCAGCTCACCAGGGACCTATAACACCGGGGAGCTGTTTTTT.

In nucleotides, the CDR3 is TGTGCCAGCAGCGTAGAGGGCGGAAATAATTCACCCCTCCACTTT. It translates to CASSVEGGNNSPLHF. V and J are TRBV9 and TRBJ1-6; D gene ambiguous. From germline, CDR1 is SGDLS and CDR2 YYNGEE. Trimming shortened V by 0 bases and J by 5 bases, and 9 bases separated the two germline ends. The CDR3 extends over 15 amino acids.

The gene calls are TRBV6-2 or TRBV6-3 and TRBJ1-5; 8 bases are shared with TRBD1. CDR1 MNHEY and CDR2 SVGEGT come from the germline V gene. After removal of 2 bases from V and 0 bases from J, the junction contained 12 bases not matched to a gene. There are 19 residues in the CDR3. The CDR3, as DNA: TGTGCCAGCAGTTACGCGGGACAGGTCTACTCTTATAGCAATCAGCCCCAGCATTTT. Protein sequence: CASSYAGQVYSYSNQPQHF.

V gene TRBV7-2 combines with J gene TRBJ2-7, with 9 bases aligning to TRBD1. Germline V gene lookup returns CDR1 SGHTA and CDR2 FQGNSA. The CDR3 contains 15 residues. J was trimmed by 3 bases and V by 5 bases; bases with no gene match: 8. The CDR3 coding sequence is TGTGCCAGCAGCCCCCCGGGGACAGGGTACTACGAGCAGTACTTC. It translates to CASSPPGTGYYEQYF.